This entry lists 20 T cell receptor beta chains sequenced from one sample in a study of blood T cell repertoires in COVID-19. This table comes from immunoSEQ multiplex PCR, and its TCRdb copy is limited to in-frame clones, with some not included. The table has over 95,000 clones, more than 70% seen once; the top ten hold less than 8.5%. Specimen: peripheral blood. These receptor sequences come from a woman between 65 and 79 years old who had recovered from COVID-19.

The J gene is TRBJ2-7, the V gene TRBV18; D remains ambiguous. With 0 bases removed from V and 6 bases from J, the gap between germline ends came to 18 bases. The CDR3 consists of 16 residues. Germline V CDR1 and CDR2: KGHSH, LQKENI. CDR3 nucleotides: TGTGCCAGCTCACCACCGATGTCAGCGCCGTGGTCCGAGCAGTACTTC. This sequence encodes CASSPPMSAPWSEQYF.

The chain links TRBV5-1 to TRBJ1-2; tentatively, D is TRBD1 (5 bases). V was trimmed by 3 bases and J by 5 bases, leaving 8 bases between them. The germline gives CDR1 SGHRS, CDR2 YFSETQ. The CDR3 is made up of 12 amino acids. CDR3: CASSWGTYGYTF. The CDR3 region has the DNA TGCGCCAGCAGCTGGGGGACTTATGGCTACACCTTC. The full variable domain, rest sourced from reference TRBV5-1 and TRBJ1-2, is KAGVTQTPRYLIKTRGQQVTLSCSPISGHRSVSWYQQTPGQGLQFLFEYFSETQRNKGNFPGRFSGRQFSNSRSEMNVSTLELGDSALYLCASSWGTYGYTFGSGTRLTVV.

The chain uses TRBV9 and TRBJ2-1; TRBD2 agrees at 7 bases. This CDR3 is 14 amino acids long. Unmatched junction bases numbered 4, after V lost 0 bases and J lost 7 bases. Germline assignment: CDR1 SGDLS and CDR2 YYNGEE. The CDR3 bases are TGTGCCAGCAGCGTAGGTCGACTAGCTAATGAGCAGTTCTTC. Translation: CASSVGRLANEQFF.

V is TRBV28 and J is TRBJ2-1; 9 nucleotides match TRBD2. Losses at the gene ends were 3 bases for V and 10 bases for J; bases not matched to a gene: 25. Germline V gene sequence: CDR1 MDHEN, CDR2 SYDVKM. CDR3 length: 20 amino acids. The CDR3 region has the DNA TGTGCCAGCAGTTTCCCCCTTAGCGGGAGAAGGGGGGAGATATACGGGGAGCAGTTCTTC. Protein product: CASSFPLSGRRGEIYGEQFF. Together with reference TRBV28 and TRBJ2-1, the CDR3 gives the full variable domain: DVKVTQSSRYLVKRTGEKVFLECVQDMDHENMFWYRQDPGLGLRLIYFSYDVKMKEKGDIPEGYSVSREKKERFSLILESASTNQTSMYLCASSFPLSGRRGEIYGEQFFGPGTRLTVL.

The rearrangement links TRBV10-3 to TRBJ2-3; weak D call: TRBD2 (5 bases). The CDR3 totals 20 residues. The V end was cut by 6 bases, the J end by 0 bases, with 28 bases between. The V gene's germline CDR1 is ENHRY and CDR2 SYGVKD. The CDR3 DNA is TGTGCCATCAGCGACCCAGCGTTAGTGCTAGCCTCTACTAGCACAGATACGCAGTATTTT. Its protein product is CAISDPALVLASTSTDTQYF.

This clone was seen a few times. The rearrangement links TRBV27 to TRBJ2-2; D is possibly TRBD1 (8 bases). This CDR3 spans 17 amino acids. The germline V gene encodes CDR1 MNHEY and CDR2 SMNVEV (reference sequence). Trimming removed 7 bases from V and 4 bases from J, with 22 bases in between. The CDR3 is CASIPSGQGRVTGELFF. CDR3 in DNA: TGTGCCAGCATCCCTAGCGGACAGGGTCGGGTCACCGGGGAGCTGTTTTTT.

This chain links TRBV30 with TRBJ2-3; 10 nucleotides match TRBD2. Germline lookup yields CDR1 GTSNPN and CDR2 SVGIG (reference sequence). The CDR3 is made up of 15 amino acids. With 2 bases clipped from V and 5 bases from J, the junction kept 7 bases outside the gene matches. CDR3 protein: CAWSIEAGGKDTQYF. The DNA of the CDR3 is TGTGCCTGGAGTATAGAAGCGGGGGGGAAAGATACGCAGTATTTT.

This chain joins TRBV6-5 and TRBJ2-3; D is ambiguous. Germline loops: CDR1 MNHEY, CDR2 SVGAGI. Trimming took 7 bases from V and 2 from J, leaving 13 bases between them. The CDR3 sequence is 14 residues long. In DNA, the CDR3 is TGTGCCAGCAACTCGGCTAGAGTCACAGATACGCAGTATTTT. Its protein is CASNSARVTDTQYF.

The chain is built from TRBV30 and TRBJ2-7; possible D gene TRBD2, 5 bases. CDR1 and CDR2 (germline): GTSNPN, SVGIG (reference sequence). This CDR3 region has 15 residues. V was trimmed by 3 bases and J by 4 bases, leaving 19 bases between them. The CDR3 spells CAWSSPGLTQYEQYF. CDR3 nucleotide sequence: TGTGCCTGGAGCTCCCCGGGGTTAACCCAGTACGAGCAGTACTTC.

The rearrangement links TRBV6-6 to TRBJ1-3, with 9 bases that match TRBD1. Per the germline V gene, CDR1 is MNHNY and CDR2 is SVGAGI (reference sequence). The CDR3 spans 17 residues. Trimming removed 5 bases from V and 0 bases from J; junction bases left unmatched: 8. This CDR3 reads CASSRPGQGSSGNTIYF. The CDR3 region has the DNA TGTGCCAGCAGTCGACCGGGACAGGGAAGCTCTGGAAACACCATATATTTT.

The J gene is TRBJ2-1, the V gene TRBV29-1; TRBD2 matches 11 bases. Losses at the gene ends were 7 bases for V and 7 bases for J; bases not matched to a gene: 12. The CDR3 sequence is 15 residues long. CDR1 and CDR2 (germline): SQVTM, ANQGSEA. The CDR3 here is CSGELAGAPVNEQFF. The CDR3, as DNA: TGCAGCGGGGAACTAGCGGGAGCCCCAGTGAATGAGCAGTTCTTC.

V is TRBV5-5 and J is TRBJ2-2; TRBD1 agrees at 12 bases. Germline loops: CDR1 SGHKS, CDR2 YYEKEE (reference sequence). The J segment lost 7 bases and the V segment lost 4 bases, leaving 8 bases of the junction unmatched. This CDR3 contains 16 residues. CDR3 sequence (DNA): TGTGCCAGCAGCCCCGGGACAGGGGGCTCAGACGGGGAGCTGTTTTTT. The encoded protein is CASSPGTGGSDGELFF.

This clone appeared a few times. The chain combines TRBV6-5 with TRBJ1-6; TRBD1 is a possible D gene (5 bases). Germline CDR1 and CDR2: MNHEY and SVGAGI. V was clipped by 0 bases and J by 10 bases, with 10 bases between them. The CDR3 runs to 14 residues. CDR3 amino acids: CASSYSSGESPLHF. The CDR3 DNA sequence: TGTGCCAGCAGTTACTCGTCGGGGGAATCACCCCTCCACTTT.

The chain is built from TRBV30 and TRBJ2-1; D perhaps matches TRBD2 (6 bases). The CDR3 runs 17 residues. CDR1 is GTSNPN and CDR2 is SVGIG in the germline V gene (reference sequence). V dropped 1 base and J dropped 5 bases, with 21 bases sitting between them. CDR3 in amino acids: CAWSASLWRVVHNEQFF. The DNA for the CDR3 is TGTGCCTGGAGTGCCTCCCTCTGGAGGGTGGTGCACAATGAGCAGTTCTTC.

This clone showed up just once. The chain links TRBV19 to TRBJ1-1; 11 positions match TRBD1. Trimming at V came to 7 bases and at J to 6 bases, leaving 4 bases not matched to a gene. Germline V gene data show CDR1 as LNHDA and CDR2 as SQIVND (reference sequence). The CDR3 extends over 13 amino acids. In DNA, the CDR3 is TGTGCCAGTACTCCGGGACAGGGGGCTGAAGCTTTCTTT. Encoded protein: CASTPGQGAEAFF.

The V and J genes are TRBV6-5 and TRBJ1-5; D is perhaps TRBD1 (6 bases). This CDR3 comprises 14 residues. The germline gives CDR1 MNHEY, CDR2 SVGAGI. V shed 5 bases and J shed 3 bases, with 11 bases lying between them. The DNA of the CDR3 is TGTGCCAGCAGTACAGGGTCGAACAATCAGCCCCAGCATTTT. It translates to CASSTGSNNQPQHF.

The chain couples TRBV18 to TRBJ1-3; weak D call: TRBD1 (5 bases). The CDR3 covers 17 residues. CDR1 and CDR2 (germline): KGHSH, LQKENI. Trimming cost V 3 bases and J 10 bases, with 25 bases left between them. The CDR3 protein is CASSPFGGPQGQTTIYF. In DNA form, the CDR3 reads TGTGCCAGCTCACCGTTTGGTGGCCCGCAGGGCCAAACAACCATATATTTT.

This rearrangement joins TRBV5-4 to TRBJ2-5; TRBD1 matches at 7 bases. The germline CDR1 and CDR2 sequences are SGHNT and YYREEE (reference sequence). This CDR3 is 16 amino acids long. V dropped 4 bases and J dropped 2; count of bases not matched to a gene: 11. DNA for the CDR3: TGTGCCAGCAGCGGGTTCCGGGACAGACTTCAAGAGACCCAGTACTTC. It yields the protein CASSGFRDRLQETQYF.

This rearrangement joins TRBV12-5 to TRBJ2-1; maybe TRBD1 (5 bases). V lost 1 base and J lost 8, with 18 bases in between. The CDR3 is 16 amino acids. CDR1 and CDR2 from the germline V gene are LGHNT and FRNRAP. The CDR3 DNA reads as TGTGCTAGTGGTTTGGCCTTAGGACAATCCGTGTATGAGCAGTTCTTC. This encodes CASGLALGQSVYEQFF.

The V call is TRBV10-3, the J call TRBJ1-1; the D is unclear. This CDR3 region has 15 residues. Per the germline V gene, CDR1 is ENHRY and CDR2 is SYGVKD. Trimming left V 1 base short and J 5 bases short, with 14 bases between. The chain's CDR3 is CAISEFDSGMTEAFF. Written as DNA, the CDR3 is TGTGCCATCAGTGAGTTTGATTCGGGTATGACTGAAGCTTTCTTT.